Listed below are T cell receptor beta chains from one sample, sequenced in a study of blood T cell repertoires in COVID-19. The method was immunoSEQ multiplex PCR; TCRdb's version includes in-frame clones alone and lacks a portion of them. The table records 80,000 or so clones, approximately 80% of them present only once. The sequenced sample was peripheral blood. All receptors derive from a man of 80 years or more with acute or convalescent COVID-19. The CDR3 runs from the conserved cysteine through the conserved F or W. D genes are given only for firm matches. Not every row has a clone size; where given, it reads once, few, many or a size class.

size	D	J	V	CDR3	DNA
once	NA	TRBJ1-2	TRBV10-3	CAIRQETNYGYTF	TGTGCCATCAGACAGGAGACTAACTATGGCTACACCTTC
NA	NA	TRBJ1-2	TRBV11-2	CASSQLLDRRRNYGYTF	TGTGCCAGCAGCCAACTTCTCGACAGGCGGCGCAACTATGGCTACACCTTC
NA	NA	TRBJ2-2	TRBV9	CASSVQGGPGGTGELFF	TGTGCCAGCAGCGTACAGGGGGGACCAGGCGGTACCGGGGAGCTGTTTTTT
NA	TRBD1	TRBJ2-3	TRBV5-5	CASSPGQGTDTQYF	TGTGCCAGCAGCCCGGGACAGGGGACAGATACGCAGTATTTT
NA	NA	TRBJ1-1	TRBV12-5	CASGLVTGSKVEAFF	TGTGCTAGTGGTTTGGTAACCGGGTCGAAAGTGGAAGCTTTCTTT
NA	TRBD2	TRBJ2-7	TRBV2	CASSYRLAGGNSYEQYF	TGTGCCAGCAGTTATCGACTAGCGGGGGGGAACTCCTACGAGCAGTACTTC
once	TRBD2	TRBJ2-7	TRBV2	CASSEFRLGLAGSTHF	TGTGCCAGCAGTGAATTTCGGTTGGGACTAGCGGGGTCCACGCACTTC
NA	NA	TRBJ1-2	TRBV19	CASSIGAGDYGYTF	TGTGCCAGTAGTATAGGAGCAGGGGACTATGGCTACACCTTC
NA	NA	TRBJ1-1	TRBV10-2	CASSESGGANTEAFF	TGCGCCAGCAGTGAGTCCGGCGGGGCGAACACTGAAGCTTTCTTT
NA	TRBD1	TRBJ1-2	TRBV18	CASSQKDRAALGYTF	TGTGCCAGCTCACAGAAGGACAGGGCGGCCTTGGGCTACACCTTC
NA	NA	TRBJ1-4	TRBV2	CASSFDSEKLFF	TGTGCCAGCAGTTTTGACAGTGAAAAACTGTTTTTT
NA	NA	TRBJ1-2	TRBV6-5	CASSYGTTAMGYTF	TGTGCCAGCAGTTACGGGACAACGGCGATGGGCTACACCTTC
NA	NA	TRBJ2-2	TRBV19	CASKRFTNTGELFF	TGTGCCAGTAAGCGGTTTACGAACACCGGGGAGCTGTTTTTT
NA	TRBD1	TRBJ1-1	TRBV6-6	CASRLGQNYEAFF	TGTGCCAGCAGGTTGGGACAGAACTATGAAGCTTTCTTT
once	NA	TRBJ1-5	TRBV5-1	CASSLDPGSSNQPQHF	TGCGCCAGCAGCTTGGACCCGGGTAGCAGCAATCAGCCCCAGCATTTT
NA	NA	TRBJ2-2	TRBV15	CATSRDRRGRWDGELFF	TGTGCCACCAGCAGAGATCGGCGGGGCCGTTGGGACGGGGAGCTGTTTTTT
NA	TRBD1	TRBJ1-3	TRBV5-1	CASSFLPTGGYGNTIYF	TGCGCCAGCAGCTTTTTACCGACAGGGGGATATGGAAACACCATATATTTT
NA	TRBD1	TRBJ2-1	TRBV11-2	CASSFEWTGGNEQFF	TGTGCCAGCAGCTTCGAATGGACAGGGGGCAATGAGCAGTTCTTC
NA	NA	TRBJ1-5	TRBV6-5	CASLRRVNQPQHF	TGTGCCAGCCTCCGCAGGGTAAATCAGCCCCAGCATTTT
NA	TRBD1	TRBJ2-7	TRBV10-3	CAISAGLGQYKEQYF	TGTGCCATCAGTGCCGGCCTGGGACAGTACAAAGAGCAGTACTTC
few	TRBD1	TRBJ1-2	TRBV3-1/TRBV3-2	CASSQVDRAGGYTF	TGTGCCAGCAGCCAAGTGGACAGGGCTGGTGGCTACACCTTC
once	TRBD1	TRBJ1-2	TRBV7-9	CASSLAPGQVTF	TGTGCCAGCAGCTTAGCTCCGGGACAGGTTACCTTC
NA	NA	TRBJ1-2	TRBV6-5	CASRMVGGYGYTF	TGTGCCAGCAGGATGGTTGGGGGGTATGGCTACACCTTC
once	TRBD2	TRBJ2-3	TRBV7-9	CASSLAETITDTQYF	TGTGCCAGCAGTCTAGCGGAAACAATCACAGATACGCAGTATTTT
NA	TRBD1	TRBJ2-5	TRBV12-3/TRBV12-4	CASSLMGTGQYF	TGTGCCAGCAGTTTAATGGGGACAGGCCAGTACTTC
NA	NA	TRBJ2-5	TRBV5-1	CASSIPGLQETQYF	TGCGCCAGCAGCATACCGGGACTTCAAGAGACCCAGTACTTC
NA	NA	TRBJ1-5	TRBV19	CASSIAGRGQPQHF	TGTGCCAGTAGTATAGCAGGGCGGGGACAGCCCCAGCATTTT
NA	TRBD1	TRBJ1-2	TRBV5-4	CASSFDGQGGYGYTF	TGTGCCAGCAGCTTCGACGGACAGGGTGGCTATGGCTACACCTTC
NA	NA	TRBJ1-6	TRBV27	CASSSRQAYNSPLHF	TGTGCCAGCAGTTCCCGACAGGCCTATAATTCACCCCTCCACTTT
NA	NA	TRBJ1-5	TRBV6-4	CASSDPYRAFYSPQHF	TGTGCCAGCAGTGACCCTTACAGGGCTTTCTATTCGCCCCAGCATTTT
NA	TRBD1	TRBJ2-1	TRBV5-1	CASRVGQGDNEQFF	TGCGCCAGCAGAGTAGGACAGGGGGACAATGAGCAGTTCTTC
NA	TRBD2	TRBJ2-5	TRBV3-1/TRBV3-2	CASSQARLAGGSELSQYF	TGTGCCAGCAGCCAAGCTCGGCTAGCGGGGGGGTCCGAGTTGTCCCAGTACTTC
few	TRBD1	TRBJ1-6	TRBV5-1	CASSSYPQTGGNSPLHF	TGCGCCAGCAGCTCCTACCCCCAGACAGGGGGTAATTCACCCCTCCACTTT
NA	NA	TRBJ1-4	TRBV6-1	CASSEEGPNSYNEKLFF	TGTGCCAGCAGTGAAGAGGGGCCTAACTCCTACAATGAAAAACTGTTTTTT
NA	NA	TRBJ1-2	TRBV5-1	CASSLGGSYGYTF	TGCGCCAGCAGCCTGGGTGGTAGCTATGGCTACACCTTC
NA	NA	TRBJ2-2	TRBV7-8	CASSFQVHTGELFF	TGTGCCAGCAGCTTCCAGGTCCACACCGGGGAGCTGTTTTTT
NA	TRBD1	TRBJ1-5	TRBV30	CAWSRNRGGSNQPQHF	TGTGCCTGGAGTAGGAACAGGGGTGGAAGCAATCAGCCCCAGCATTTT
NA	TRBD2	TRBJ2-1	TRBV7-3	CASSLTGTINNEQFF	TGTGCCAGCAGTCTTACCGGGACTATTAACAATGAGCAGTTCTTC
NA	TRBD2	TRBJ2-3	TRBV30	CAWRPGGPSDTQYF	TGTGCCTGGAGGCCGGGGGGGCCTTCAGATACGCAGTATTTT
NA	NA	TRBJ1-4	TRBV6-5	CASSSGLANEKLFF	TGTGCCAGCAGCTCAGGGCTTGCTAATGAAAAACTGTTTTTT
few	NA	TRBJ1-2	TRBV6-1	CASSDRGNYGYTF	TGTGCCAGCAGTGACAGGGGTAACTATGGCTACACCTTC
NA	NA	TRBJ1-1	TRBV5-4	CASSFGSGGFLSAFF	TGTGCCAGCAGCTTTGGTTCGGGGGGGTTTCTGTCAGCTTTCTTT
once	TRBD2	TRBJ2-3	TRBV2	CASKSGLAGGPADTQYF	TGTGCCAGCAAGTCGGGACTAGCGGGGGGGCCGGCAGATACGCAGTATTTT
NA	NA	TRBJ1-2	TRBV30	CAWTQGPEYWHYGYTF	TGTGCCTGGACGCAGGGGCCGGAGTACTGGCACTATGGCTACACCTTC
once	TRBD1	TRBJ1-5	TRBV5-1	CASSIGQGMNQPQHF	TGCGCCAGCAGCATTGGACAGGGGATGAATCAGCCCCAGCATTTT
NA	NA	TRBJ1-4	TRBV30	CAWREKTTNEKLFF	TGTGCCTGGAGAGAGAAGACAACTAATGAAAAACTGTTTTTT
NA	TRBD1	TRBJ1-4	TRBV30	CAWSSTGVREKLFF	TGTGCCTGGAGTTCGACAGGGGTGAGGGAAAAACTGTTTTTT
NA	TRBD1	TRBJ2-2	TRBV18	CASSSTTGVTGELFF	TGTGCCAGCTCATCCACGACAGGGGTCACCGGGGAGCTGTTTTTT
NA	TRBD1	TRBJ1-1	TRBV25-1	CASSESPGQGDTEAFF	TGTGCCAGCAGTGAATCCCCGGGACAGGGGGACACTGAAGCTTTCTTT